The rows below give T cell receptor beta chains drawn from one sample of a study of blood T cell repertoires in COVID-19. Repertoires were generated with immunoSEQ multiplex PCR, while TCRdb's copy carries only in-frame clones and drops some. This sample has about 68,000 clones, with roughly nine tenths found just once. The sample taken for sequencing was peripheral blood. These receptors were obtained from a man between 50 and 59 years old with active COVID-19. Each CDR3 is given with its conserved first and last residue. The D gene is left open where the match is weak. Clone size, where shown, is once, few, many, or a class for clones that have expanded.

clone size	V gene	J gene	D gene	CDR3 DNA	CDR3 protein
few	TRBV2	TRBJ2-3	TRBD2	TGTGCCAGCAGTTCACCTTCTAGCGGGGGGCAAATTAGCACAGATACGCAGTATTTT	CASSSPSSGGQISTDTQYF
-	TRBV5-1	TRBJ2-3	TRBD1	TGCGCCAGCAGCCCTCGACAGGGGAGCACAGATACGCAGTATTTT	CASSPRQGSTDTQYF
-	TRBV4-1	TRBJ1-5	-	TGCGCCAGCAGCGTAAAACAGGGTAACCAGCCCCAGCATTTT	CASSVKQGNQPQHF
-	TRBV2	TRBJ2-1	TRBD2	TGTGCCAGCAGTGAGAATCCGGGACTAGCGGGGGGCAAGCCCCCATACAATGAGCAGTTCTTC	CASSENPGLAGGKPPYNEQFF
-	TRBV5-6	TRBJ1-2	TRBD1	TGTGCCAGCAGCTTGAAAGGGACAGTGAGCGGCTACACCTTC	CASSLKGTVSGYTF
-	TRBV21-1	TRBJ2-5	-	TGTGCCAGCAGCACCCGTGGGACAGCCTCTAAAAAGACCCAGTACTTC	CASSTRGTASKKTQYF
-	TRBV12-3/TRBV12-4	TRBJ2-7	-	TGTGCCAGCAGTCGTACCGGGACCTACGAGCAGTACTTC	CASSRTGTYEQYF
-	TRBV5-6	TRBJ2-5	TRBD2	TGTGCCAGCAGCGGGCTAGCGGGGGAAACACAAGAGACCCAGTACTTC	CASSGLAGETQETQYF
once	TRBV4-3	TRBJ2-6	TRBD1	TGCGCCAGCAGCCAAGATGGCGGGACAGGGGTTGGGGCCAACGTCCTGACTTTC	CASSQDGGTGVGANVLTF
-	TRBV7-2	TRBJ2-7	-	TGTGCCAGCAGCTTCGGGACTGCTGTCTACGAGCAGTACTTC	CASSFGTAVYEQYF
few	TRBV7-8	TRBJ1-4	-	TGTGCCAGCAGACGCGGTGGCGGCGGCGAAAAACTGTTTTTT	CASRRGGGGEKLFF
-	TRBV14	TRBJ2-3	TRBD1	TGTGCCAGCGGGGACAGGAACACAGATACGCAGTATTTT	CASGDRNTDTQYF
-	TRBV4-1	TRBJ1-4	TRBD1	TGCGCCAGCAGCCCGGGACAGGGACCCAATGAAAAACTGTTTTTT	CASSPGQGPNEKLFF
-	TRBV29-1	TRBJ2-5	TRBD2	TGCAGCGCAGCGATTCTAGCGGGGACACAAGAGACCCAGTACTTC	CSAAILAGTQETQYF
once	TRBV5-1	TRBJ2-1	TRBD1	TGCGCCAGCAGCTTGGAGGGACAGACATACAATGAGCAGTTCTTC	CASSLEGQTYNEQFF